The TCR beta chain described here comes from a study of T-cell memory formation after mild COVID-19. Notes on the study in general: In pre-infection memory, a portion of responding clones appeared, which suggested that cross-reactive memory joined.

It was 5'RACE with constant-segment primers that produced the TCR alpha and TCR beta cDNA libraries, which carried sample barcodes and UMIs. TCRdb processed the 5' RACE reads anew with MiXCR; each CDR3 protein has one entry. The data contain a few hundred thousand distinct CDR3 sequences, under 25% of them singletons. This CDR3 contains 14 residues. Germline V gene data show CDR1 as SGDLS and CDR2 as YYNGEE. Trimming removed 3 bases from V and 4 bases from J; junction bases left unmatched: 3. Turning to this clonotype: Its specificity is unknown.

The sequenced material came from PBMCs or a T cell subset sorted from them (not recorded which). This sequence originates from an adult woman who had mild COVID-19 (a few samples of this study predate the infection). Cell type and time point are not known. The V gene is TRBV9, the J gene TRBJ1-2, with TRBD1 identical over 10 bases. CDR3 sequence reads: CASSGQGAGYGYTF. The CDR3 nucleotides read TGTGCCAGCAGCGGACAGGGGGCGGGCTATGGCTACACCTTC.